A single TCR beta chain is shown here with its context. The table lists this clone with a count of one. The antigen this receptor binds is unknown. No much larger clone is present one base from it, and per-base qualities are unavailable. The data were taken from a study of blood T cell repertoires in COVID-19 (dated by TCRdb to 2020 to 2022). Some background on the complete study: Samples from collaborators originated in the United States, Italy and Spain and spanned both the acute and convalescent phases of COVID-19. The material from the prospective study consisted of cDNA or gDNA derived from T cells, B-cell-depleted T cells, or PBMCs. Subjects who had been exposed to COVID-19, were actively infected with it, or had recovered from it provided the deeply sampled blood TCRbeta repertoires that made up the dataset. The repertoires were made available in a free public database intended to serve as a resource for research on the immune response to SARS-CoV-2. Samples were obtained from the ongoing ImmuneRACE study (first 160 participants) and from some 1,200 subjects provided by 6 global collaborators. The sample metadata nearly always contained a de-identified subject ID, COVID-19 status, age in years and sex. Where available, HLA class I and class II types were taken from metadata supplied by the sample provider and were not determined by assay-based typing.

TCRbeta CDR3 regions were amplified from genomic DNA using the immunoSEQ Assay, a bias-controlled multiplex PCR. From the authors' description of their analysis: The number of nucleated cells in each sample was estimated from the amplification of reference gene primers within the assay. To quantify the absolute abundance of each unique TCRbeta CDR3 rearrangement, sequence reads were collapsed and filtered. Productive Simpson clonality was computed per sample as the square root of Simpson's diversity index over productive rearrangements. As stored in TCRdb, this immuneACCESS dataset retains in-frame rearrangements with V and J assigned. A fraction of the clones does not appear; measured against another copy, unresolved V genes explain less than half of the discrepancy, and the remainder lacks a known reason. For V, J and clone size, that table is used; D and trimming come from the DNA. In all, the sample holds roughly 350,000 clones, and about 90% of those were seen once. In total, the top ten clones hold 2.5% to 4% of the sample.

The CDR3 numbers 19 residues from cysteine through phenylalanine. Only the CDR3 region is kept as DNA, spanning 57 bases read in frame from base 1. CDR1 and CDR2, looked up from the germline V gene, are SQVTM and ANQGSEA. Clipping removes 7 bases from V and 0 bases from J, with 19 as the unmatched junction base count. Here is what the overall study found, with its caveats: The amount of clinical and demographic metadata varied by source and participant and was provided uncurated.

Samples from volunteer blood donors who had recovered from COVID-19 were contributed by a second Seattle source. Each collaborating institution followed its own protocols to collect whole blood in K2EDTA tubes. For TCRbeta analysis, collaborator samples were shipped as frozen whole blood, as isolated PBMCs, or as DNA extracted from either sample type. This clonotype originated in a woman aged 18 to 35 who had recovered from COVID-19. The sequencing input was peripheral blood. This receptor chain uses TRBV29-1 and TRBJ2-1; TRBD2 lines up with 9 middle nucleotides. The CDR3 corresponds to CSAPPRGLAELSSYNEQFF. The DNA is as follows: TGCAGCGCCCCACCCAGGGGACTAGCAGAACTCAGCTCCTACAATGAGCAGTTCTTC.